This TCR beta chain was sequenced during a study of blood T cell repertoires in COVID-19. For the study at large: Material from acute and convalescent COVID-19 was sourced from the United States, Italy and Spain. In each case, the material was cDNA or gDNA derived from T cells, B-cell-depleted T cells, or PBMCs.

The Seattle site enrolled patients during active infection and followed them longitudinally. V was pared by 10 bases and J by 0 bases, with 9 bases of the junction left unmatched. Germline assignment: CDR1 MNHEY and CDR2 SVGAGI. CDR3 size: 14 residues. In the original analysis: From reference gene primer amplification, estimates of nucleated cell counts were derived. The method was immunoSEQ multiplex PCR; TCRdb's version includes in-frame clones alone and lacks a portion of them. That table supplies the V and J calls and clone size; D and trimming were determined from the DNA. Among roughly 200,000 clones listed, approximately 88% were seen once.

The chain has TRBV6-5 and TRBJ2-7; 7 bases line up with TRBD1. The source is a middle-aged woman with COVID-19, enrolled during active disease. The sample consisted of peripheral blood. In nucleotides, the CDR3 is TGTGCCACCAAACGAGGGACAGTCTCCTACGAGCAGTACTTC. Amino acids: CATKRGTVSYEQYF.